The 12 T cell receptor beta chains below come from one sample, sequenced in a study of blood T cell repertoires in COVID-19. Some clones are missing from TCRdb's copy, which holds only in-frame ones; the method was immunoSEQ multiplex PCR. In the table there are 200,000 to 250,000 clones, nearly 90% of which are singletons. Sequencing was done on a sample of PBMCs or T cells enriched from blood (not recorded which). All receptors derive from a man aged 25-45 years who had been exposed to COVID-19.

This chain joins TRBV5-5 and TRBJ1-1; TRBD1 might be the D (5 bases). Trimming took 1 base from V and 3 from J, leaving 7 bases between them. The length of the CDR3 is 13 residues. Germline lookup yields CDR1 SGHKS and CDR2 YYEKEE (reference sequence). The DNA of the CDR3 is TGTGCCAGCAGCTTGACAGGTTACACTGAAGCTTTCTTT. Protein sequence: CASSLTGYTEAFF.

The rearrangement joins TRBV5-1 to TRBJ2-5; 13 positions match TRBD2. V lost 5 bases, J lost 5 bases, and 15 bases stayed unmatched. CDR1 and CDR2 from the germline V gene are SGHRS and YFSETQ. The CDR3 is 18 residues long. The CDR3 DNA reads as TGCGCCAGCAGACCCGGACTAGCGGGGGAACCCCCCGTCGAGACCCAGTACTTC. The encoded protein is CASRPGLAGEPPVETQYF.

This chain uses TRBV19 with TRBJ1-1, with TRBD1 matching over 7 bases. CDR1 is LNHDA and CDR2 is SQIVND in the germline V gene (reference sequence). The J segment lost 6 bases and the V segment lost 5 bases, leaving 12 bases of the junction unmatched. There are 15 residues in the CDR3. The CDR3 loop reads CASSEQGNNFAEAFF. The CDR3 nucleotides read TGTGCCAGTAGTGAACAGGGGAATAATTTCGCTGAAGCTTTCTTT.

The CDR3 coding sequence is TGTGCCAGCAGCTTCGACAGGGGGGATTGGCAGCCCCAGCATTTT. This sequence encodes CASSFDRGDWQPQHF. The V and J genes are TRBV7-2 and TRBJ1-5; 9 nucleotides agree with TRBD1. The CDR3 is 15 residues long. The germline CDR1 and CDR2 sequences are SGHTA and FQGNSA. Trimming at V came to 3 bases and at J to 7 bases, leaving 7 bases not matched to a gene. Filled out from reference TRBV7-2 and TRBJ1-5, the complete variable domain reads GAGVSQSPSNKVTEKGKDVELRCDPISGHTALYWYRQSLGQGLEFLIYFQGNSAPDKSGLPSDRFSAERTGGSVSTLTIQRTQQEDSAVYLCASSFDRGDWQPQHFGDGTRLSIL.

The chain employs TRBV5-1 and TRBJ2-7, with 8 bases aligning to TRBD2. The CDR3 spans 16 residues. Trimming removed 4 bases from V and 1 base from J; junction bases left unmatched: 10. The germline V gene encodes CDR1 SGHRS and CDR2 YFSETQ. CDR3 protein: CASSPGGGGSSYEQYF. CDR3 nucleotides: TGCGCCAGCAGCCCAGGAGGCGGGGGGTCATCCTACGAGCAGTACTTC.

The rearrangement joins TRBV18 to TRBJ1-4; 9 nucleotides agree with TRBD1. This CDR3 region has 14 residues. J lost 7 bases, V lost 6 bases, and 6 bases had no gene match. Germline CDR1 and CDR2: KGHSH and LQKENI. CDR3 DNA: TGTGCCAGCTCCCGCGGACAGGGGAGTGAAAAACTGTTTTTT. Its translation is CASSRGQGSEKLFF.

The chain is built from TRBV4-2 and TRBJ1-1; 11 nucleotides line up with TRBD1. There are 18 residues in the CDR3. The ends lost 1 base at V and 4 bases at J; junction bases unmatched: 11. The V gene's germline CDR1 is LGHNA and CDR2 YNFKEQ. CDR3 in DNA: TGTGCCAGCAGCCAAGTCGTTCCAGGACAGGGGGCAATCACTGAAGCTTTCTTT. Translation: CASSQVVPGQGAITEAFF.

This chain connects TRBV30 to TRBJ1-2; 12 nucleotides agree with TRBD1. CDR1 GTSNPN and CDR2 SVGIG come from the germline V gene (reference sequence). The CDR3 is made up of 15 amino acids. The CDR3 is CATGTGGFSVWGYTF. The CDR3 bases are TGTGCGACCGGGACAGGGGGCTTTTCGGTGTGGGGCTACACCTTC.

As DNA, the CDR3 is TGTGCCAGCAGGTCTACTCGTCAGCGGGGGGGCGGTGAGACCCAGTACTTC. Translating it yields CASRSTRQRGGGETQYF. The gene calls are TRBV7-2 and TRBJ2-5; 10 bases map to TRBD2. Germline values: CDR1 SGHTA, CDR2 FQGNSA. The CDR3 is 17 amino acids. J gave up 5 bases and V 6 bases, and 15 bases lay outside the gene matches.

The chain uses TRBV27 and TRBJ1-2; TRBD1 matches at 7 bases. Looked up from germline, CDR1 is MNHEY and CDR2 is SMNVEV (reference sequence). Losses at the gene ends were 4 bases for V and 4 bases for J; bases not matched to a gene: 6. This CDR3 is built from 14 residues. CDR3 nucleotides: TGTGCCAGCAGTTCAAGGGGGCGGGGCTATGGCTACACCTTC. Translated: CASSSRGRGYGYTF.

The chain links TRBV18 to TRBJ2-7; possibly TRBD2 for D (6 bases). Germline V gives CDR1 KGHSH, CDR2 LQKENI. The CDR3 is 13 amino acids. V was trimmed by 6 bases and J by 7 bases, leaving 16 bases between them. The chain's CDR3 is CASSDSGGREQYF. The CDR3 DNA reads TGTGCCAGCTCCGACTCCGGGGGAAGGGAGCAGTACTTC. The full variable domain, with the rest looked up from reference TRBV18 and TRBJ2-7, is NAGVMQNPRHLVRRRGQEARLRCSPMKGHSHVYWYRQLPEEGLKFMVYLQKENIIDESGMPKERFSAEFPKEGPSILRIQQVVRGDSAAYFCASSDSGGREQYFGPGTRLTVT.

This chain's CDR3 is CASSPWTGRANTEAFF. The CDR3 region has the DNA TGTGCCAGCAGCCCGTGGACAGGGCGTGCGAACACTGAAGCTTTCTTT. The chain combines TRBV5-5 with TRBJ1-1; 8 nucleotides line up with TRBD1. The CDR3 covers 16 residues. The V gene's germline CDR1 is SGHKS and CDR2 YYEKEE (reference sequence). Trimming took 4 bases from V and 1 from J; bases not matched to a gene: 9.